These 10 T cell receptor beta chains were all obtained from the same sample, sequenced in a study of radiation and T cells in renal cell carcinoma. Libraries were prepared by immunoSEQ multiplex PCR; TCRdb keeps only in-frame clonotypes and omits some of them. Among approximately 170,000 clones listed, 88% were seen once. Time point in this sample: blood 4 weeks post-SBRT, at nephrectomy. Treatment defined: 15 Gy SBRT to primary tumor, nephrectomy 4 weeks later. The specimen was blood, collected from a patient whose treatment included radiotherapy and nephrectomy. Receptors were obtained from a woman aged 45 to 65 with renal cell carcinoma.

The CDR3 nucleotides read TGTGCCAGCACGGGGAGCGGGGGGGCAGAGACCCAGTACTTC. Translation: CASTGSGGAETQYF. This chain joins TRBV11-2 and TRBJ2-5, with 10 nucleotides matching TRBD2. The germline gives CDR1 SGHAT, CDR2 FQNNGV. After removal of 7 bases from V and 4 bases from J, the junction contained 6 bases not matched to a gene. CDR3 length equals 14 residues.

The rearrangement links TRBV4-1 to TRBJ1-6; possibly TRBD1 for D (5 bases). V was pared by 0 bases and J by 9 bases, with 15 bases between. CDR1 and CDR2 from the germline V gene are MGHRA and YSYEKL. The CDR3 extends over 16 amino acids. For the CDR3, the DNA is TGCGCCAGCAGCCAAGATTCGGGGGACTCAACTTCACCCCTCCACTTT. Translating it yields CASSQDSGDSTSPLHF.

The CDR3: CASSQAGGQGVNEQYF. The CDR3 coding sequence is TGTGCCAGCAGCCAAGCCGGAGGACAGGGGGTGAACGAGCAGTACTTC. This sequence joins TRBV4-2 and TRBJ2-7, with 10 nucleotides matching TRBD1. V was clipped by 1 base and J by 5 bases; unmatched bases: 8. Germline CDR1 and CDR2: LGHNA and YNFKEQ. CDR3 length: 16 amino acids.

V gene TRBV9 combines with J gene TRBJ1-5; no reliable D call. Germline V gene lookup returns CDR1 SGDLS and CDR2 YYNGEE. This CDR3 is built from 15 residues. With 4 bases removed from V and 3 bases from J, the gap between germline ends came to 14 bases. The CDR3: CASSPTINPNQPQHF. The CDR3, as DNA: TGTGCCAGCAGCCCAACGATAAACCCCAATCAGCCCCAGCATTTT.

This clone was recorded only once. This chain joins TRBV6-1 and TRBJ1-3, with 8 bases that match TRBD1. This CDR3 region has 17 residues. Germline loops: CDR1 MNHNS, CDR2 SASEGT. V was clipped by 4 bases and J by 0 bases; unmatched bases: 8. CDR3: CASSVWDRTSSGNTIYF. CDR3 DNA sequence: TGTGCCAGCAGTGTATGGGACAGGACAAGCTCTGGAAACACCATATATTTT.

The chain is built from TRBV10-1 and TRBJ2-3; possible D gene TRBD2, 7 bases. This CDR3 has 15 residues. CDR1 and CDR2 (germline): WNHNN, SYGVQD (reference sequence). With 11 bases removed from V and 2 bases from J, the gap between germline ends came to 20 bases. The CDR3 region is CAARGAGDTTDTQYF. CDR3 sequence (DNA): TGCGCCGCACGGGGGGCGGGGGATACCACAGATACGCAGTATTTT.

The J gene is TRBJ2-7, the V gene TRBV4-1, with TRBD2 matching 8 bases. This CDR3 region has 17 residues. Per germline, CDR1 MGHRA and CDR2 YSYEKL. V trimming: 0 bases; J trimming: 3 bases; junction bases outside the gene matches: 10. DNA of the CDR3: TGCGCCAGCAGCCAAGAGGGCGGGGGGACGACCATCTACGAGCAGTACTTC. It specifies CASSQEGGGTTIYEQYF.

The chain uses TRBV6-6 and TRBJ2-7; perhaps TRBD1 as D (6 bases). Trimming left V 2 bases short and J 5 bases short, with 13 bases between. CDR3 length equals 14 residues. Germline CDR1 and CDR2: MNHNY and SVGAGI (reference sequence). The CDR3 loop is CASSYLQGSDEQYF. The DNA for the CDR3 is TGTGCCAGCAGTTACCTGCAGGGGTCGGACGAGCAGTACTTC.

The chain links TRBV5-4 to TRBJ1-4; 10 bases align to TRBD1. Germline CDR1 is SGHNT and CDR2 is YYREEE (reference sequence). After removal of 4 bases from V and 6 bases from J, the junction contained 3 bases not matched to a gene. The CDR3 covers 14 residues. CDR3: CASSRDRGDEKLFF. The DNA for the CDR3 is TGTGCCAGCAGCCGGGACAGGGGCGATGAAAAACTGTTTTTT. The full variable domain, completed using reference TRBV5-4 and TRBJ1-4, is ETGVTQSPTHLIKTRGQQVTLRCSSQSGHNTVSWYQQALGQGPQFIFQYYREEENGRGNFPPRFSGLQFPNYSSELNVNALELDDSALYLCASSRDRGDEKLFFGSGTQLSVL.

This clone was recorded a few times. The chain has TRBV15 and TRBJ2-1; D is uncertain. The length of the CDR3 is 16 residues. The germline V gene has CDR1 LNHNV and CDR2 YYDKDF (reference sequence). V gave up 1 base and J gave up 0 bases, with 10 bases separating them. The CDR3, as DNA: TGTGCCACCAGCAGAGTGGCGCAGAGCTCCTACAATGAGCAGTTCTTC. Amino acid sequence: CATSRVAQSSYNEQFF.